This entry concerns a single T cell receptor beta chain. Its antigen is not known. Expressed TCRB transcripts got sequenced, as all isolated RNA was reverse transcribed. Some clones are missing from TCRdb's copy, which holds only in-frame ones; the method was immunoSEQ multiplex PCR. This table holds 53,000 or so clones, 63% found once. This specimen comes from a study of beta chain features in type 1 diabetes. The V and J ends lost 6 bases and 3 bases respectively, with 11 bases between them. The germline gives CDR1 KGHSH, CDR2 LQKENI. The CDR3 length is 13 residues. Blood was drawn once from each donor into heparinised tubes. The draws averaged roughly 120 mL. Sorting with CD45RO/CCR7/CD25/CD127/CD95/CD27 yielded naive, central memory, regulatory and stem-like memory CD4+ cells. Study conclusions and caveats: The study found moderately but significantly shorter TCRB CDR3s in all four CD4+ subsets of Type 1 diabetes patients. Fewer insertions but more deletions were seen at VDJ junctions in type 1 diabetes patients. An over-representation of cells with high TCR expression could result from cDNA sequencing.

Sequencing was performed on stem cell memory CD4+ T cells from blood. The source is a woman younger than 45 with type 1 diabetes. The chain has TRBV18 and TRBJ2-5, with D tentatively TRBD2 (6 bases). The CDR3 here is CASSLGGEETQYF. DNA for the CDR3: TGTGCCAGCTCCCTGGGGGGTGAAGAGACCCAGTACTTC.